A single sample is the source of the 9 T cell receptor beta chains below, sequenced in a study of cytomegalovirus exposure and HLA in healthy donors. The protocol was immunoSEQ multiplex PCR, while the TCRdb copy is restricted to in-frame clones and leaves out a portion. The data show approximately 230,000 clones, about 90% seen once. What was sequenced was PBMCs. The receptors come from a man between 18 and 29 years old in good health and CMV-seropositive.

The chain carries TRBV5-1 and TRBJ2-1, with no clear D. V lost 0 bases, J lost 4 bases, and 14 bases lay in between. CDR3 length equals 16 residues. Germline values: CDR1 SGHRS, CDR2 YFSETQ. CDR3 DNA sequence: TGCGCCAGCAGCTTGGGTCACCGTCGGGCTTACAATGAGCAGTTCTTC. It specifies CASSLGHRRAYNEQFF.

This rearrangement joins TRBV6-4 to TRBJ2-3; TRBD1 matches 10 bases. The CDR3 is made up of 14 amino acids. The J segment lost 4 bases and the V segment lost 6 bases, leaving 4 bases of the junction unmatched. The germline V gene encodes CDR1 MRHNA and CDR2 SNTAGT. The CDR3 loop reads CASSGTGEPDTQYF. CDR3 coding DNA: TGTGCCAGCAGCGGGACAGGGGAACCAGATACGCAGTATTTT.

J is TRBJ1-5 and V is TRBV4-2, with D perhaps TRBD1 (5 bases). Deletions cut 5 bases from V and 5 bases from J, with 16 bases between. From germline, CDR1 is LGHNA and CDR2 YNFKEQ. The CDR3 runs to 15 residues. In nucleotides, the CDR3 is TGTGCCAGCAGCTTTCGGCCTCAAGGGGATCAGCCCCAGCATTTT. Residues: CASSFRPQGDQPQHF.

The chain is built from TRBV18 and TRBJ1-1; TRBD1 agrees at 8 bases. The J segment lost 3 bases and the V segment lost 3 bases, leaving 6 bases of the junction unmatched. This CDR3 spans 15 amino acids. In germline, CDR1 is KGHSH, CDR2 LQKENI. Written as DNA, the CDR3 is TGTGCCAGCTCACCGGACAGGGTCCATTACACTGAAGCTTTCTTT. Translated, it gives CASSPDRVHYTEAFF.

The chain couples TRBV2 to TRBJ1-1; the D gene is possibly TRBD1 (5 bases). Deletions cut 8 bases from V and 4 bases from J, with 23 bases between. This CDR3 region has 16 residues. From germline, CDR1 is SNHLY and CDR2 FYNNEI. For the CDR3, the DNA is TGTGCCAGCGCGTTTTTGGGGGGAACGGGCGGCACTGAAGCTTTCTTT. Protein: CASAFLGGTGGTEAFF. Drawing the rest from reference TRBV2 and TRBJ1-1, the complete variable domain is EPEVTQTPSHQVTQMGQEVILRCVPISNHLYFYWYRQILGQKVEFLVSFYNNEISEKSEIFDDQFSVERPDGSNFTLKIRSTKLEDSAMYFCASAFLGGTGGTEAFFGQGTRLTVV.

The chain carries TRBV2 and TRBJ2-2; no clear D. This CDR3 has 13 amino acids. Germline CDR1 reads SNHLY; CDR2 reads FYNNEI. Between the trimmed V and J ends, which lost 7 bases and 9 bases, there was a span of 15 bases. The CDR3 loop is CASTSWSRRELFF. The CDR3 region has the DNA TGTGCCAGCACCTCTTGGAGCAGGAGGGAGCTGTTTTTT.

This chain links TRBV5-1 with TRBJ2-7; no definite D call. The CDR3 has 15 residues. Per the germline V gene, CDR1 is SGHRS and CDR2 is YFSETQ. V was clipped by 3 bases and J by 4 bases, with 17 bases between them. CDR3 in amino acids: CASSSGSVLGYEQYF. CDR3 DNA: TGCGCCAGCAGCTCCGGGTCTGTGCTGGGATACGAGCAGTACTTC.

The rearrangement links TRBV28 to TRBJ1-5; 10 positions agree with TRBD1. Per germline, CDR1 MDHEN and CDR2 SYDVKM. The CDR3 runs 15 residues. V dropped 5 bases and J dropped 3; count of bases not matched to a gene: 4. The CDR3 region is CASSPGQGYNQPQHF. The CDR3 nucleotides read TGTGCCAGCAGTCCGGGACAGGGGTACAATCAGCCCCAGCATTTT.

This clone was detected once. The rearrangement joins TRBV27 to TRBJ2-7; tentatively, D is TRBD1 (6 bases). Germline-derived CDR1 and CDR2 are MNHEY and SMNVEV (reference sequence). V lost 6 bases and J lost 9, with 12 bases in between. The CDR3 length is 11 residues. The CDR3 DNA follows: TGTGCCAGCAGCCAGGGGCGCCGGCAGTACTTC. Translated: CASSQGRRQYF.